This T cell receptor (beta chain) derives from a study of vaccination effects on CD4 cells after COVID-19. Regarding this clone: Antigen specificity is unknown.

Germline values: CDR1 SGDLS, CDR2 YYNGEE. The CDR3 is made up of 15 amino acids. Deletions cut 4 bases from V and 8 bases from J, with 18 bases between. General study results and limits: Healthy vaccinees' vaccine-induced clones included only 1 of 255 that recognized common cold coronaviruses.

The assay was immunoSEQ multiplex PCR, and TCRdb's table has in-frame clones only and misses some. The table has approximately 25,000 clones, 80% to 90% seen once. Sequencing in the ViraFEST assay came after antigen-specific CD4+ T cells had been expanded with viral peptide pools, which were used to stimulate PBMC. Researchers isolated CD4+ T cells once 9 to 11 days of culture had elapsed. Vaccination of participants consisted of two doses of either the BNT162b2 or mRNA-1273 vaccine. Material: CD4+ T cells from PBMCs cultured with HCoV-NL63 spike peptides, obtained after COVID-19 vaccination. This TCR came from a human donor who received a COVID-19 vaccine. Some clones in this sample may be carry-over from other donors' samples. The rearrangement links TRBV9 to TRBJ1-4; D uncertain. The CDR3 DNA reads as TGTGCCAGCAGCCCCTCGGGAGGTTTGGAGGAAAAACTGTTTTTT. Translating it yields CASSPSGGLEEKLFF. Full variable domain (remainder filled in from reference TRBV9 and TRBJ1-4): DSGVTQTPKHLITATGQRVTLRCSPRSGDLSVYWYQQSLDQGLQFLIQYYNGEERAKGNILERFSAQQFPDLHSELNLSSLELGDSALYFCASSPSGGLEEKLFFGSGTQLSVL.